What follows are 6 T cell receptor beta chains derived from one specimen sequenced in a study of blood T cell repertoires in COVID-19. TCRdb's copy holds only in-frame clones and misses some; the assay was immunoSEQ multiplex PCR. Of some 120,000 clones detected, 69% appear once; the ten largest clones hold over 2%. Sequencing input: peripheral blood. These receptor sequences come from a woman aged 70-85 years with acute or convalescent COVID-19.

V and J are TRBV28 and TRBJ1-6; 7 nucleotides agree with TRBD1. Germline V lookup: CDR1 MDHEN, CDR2 SYDVKM. Trimming at V came to 5 bases and at J to 6 bases, leaving 10 bases not matched to a gene. This CDR3 comprises 16 residues. The CDR3 loop is CASSVLRDSLNSPLHF. DNA for the CDR3: TGTGCCAGCAGTGTACTCCGGGACAGCCTTAATTCACCCCTCCACTTT.

The V call is TRBV28, the J call TRBJ1-2; maybe TRBD1 (6 bases). Germline V CDR1 and CDR2: MDHEN, SYDVKM. The CDR3 contains 13 residues. Between the trimmed V and J ends, which lost 6 bases and 6 bases, there was a span of 14 bases. CDR3 sequence: CASRPVGGHGYTF. The CDR3 bases are TGTGCCAGCAGGCCGGTTGGGGGCCATGGCTACACCTTC.

The J gene is TRBJ1-2, the V gene TRBV6-1; D is undetermined. V lost 2 bases to trimming and J lost 3 bases, with 7 bases between them. Germline V gene data show CDR1 as MNHNS and CDR2 as SASEGT. The CDR3 is 13 residues long. CDR3 in amino acids: CASSEIPYYGYTF. The DNA for the CDR3 is TGTGCCAGCAGTGAAATCCCCTACTATGGCTACACCTTC.

The chain's CDR3 is CASSLAQGRDEKLFF. CDR3 coding DNA: TGCGCCAGCAGCTTGGCACAGGGGCGGGATGAAAAACTGTTTTTT. The chain has TRBV5-1 and TRBJ1-4, with 7 bases fitting TRBD1. The CDR3 extends over 15 amino acids. Germline V gene sequence: CDR1 SGHRS, CDR2 YFSETQ. V lost 0 bases and J lost 6; bases outside the gene matches: 5.

This clone was seen repeatedly, ten times or more. This chain uses TRBV2 with TRBJ1-5; 7 positions match TRBD1. With 6 bases clipped from V and 5 bases from J, the junction kept 4 bases outside the gene matches. CDR1 is SNHLY and CDR2 is FYNNEI in the germline V gene. CDR3 size: 13 residues. The CDR3 DNA follows: TGTGCCAGCAGGGTCGGGACAGATCAGCCCCAGCATTTT. Its protein product is CASRVGTDQPQHF.

The chain uses TRBV20-1 and TRBJ2-1; 7 bases are shared with TRBD1. The V and J ends lost 3 bases and 10 bases, in that order; junction bases with no gene match: 6. The CDR3 is 12 amino acids. The germline gives CDR1 DFQATT, CDR2 SNEGSKA (reference sequence). The CDR3 DNA reads TGCAGTGCTAGTCTGACAGGGAACGAGCAGTTCTTC. Translation: CSASLTGNEQFF.